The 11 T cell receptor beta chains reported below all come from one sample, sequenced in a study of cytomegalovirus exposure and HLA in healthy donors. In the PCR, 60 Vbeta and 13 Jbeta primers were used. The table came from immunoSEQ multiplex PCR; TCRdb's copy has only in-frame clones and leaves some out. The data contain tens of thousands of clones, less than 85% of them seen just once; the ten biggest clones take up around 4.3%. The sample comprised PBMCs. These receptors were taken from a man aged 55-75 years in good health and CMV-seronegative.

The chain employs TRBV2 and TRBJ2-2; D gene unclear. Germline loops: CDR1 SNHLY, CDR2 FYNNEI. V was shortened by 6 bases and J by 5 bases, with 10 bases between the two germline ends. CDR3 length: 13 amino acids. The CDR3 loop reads CASREQETGELFF. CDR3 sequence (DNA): TGTGCCAGCAGGGAACAAGAGACCGGGGAGCTGTTTTTT.

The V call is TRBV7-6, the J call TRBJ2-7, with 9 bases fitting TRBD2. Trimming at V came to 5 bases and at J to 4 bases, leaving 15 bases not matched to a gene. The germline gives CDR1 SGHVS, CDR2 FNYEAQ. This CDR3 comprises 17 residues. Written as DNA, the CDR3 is TGTGCCAGCAGCCCTTCGGGGGGGGTAGCGGGGGCGTACGAGCAGTACTTC. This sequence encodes CASSPSGGVAGAYEQYF.

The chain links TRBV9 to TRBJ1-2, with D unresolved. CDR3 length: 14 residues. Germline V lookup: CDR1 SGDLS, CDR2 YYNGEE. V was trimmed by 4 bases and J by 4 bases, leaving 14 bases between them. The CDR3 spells CASSQTTSVYGYTF. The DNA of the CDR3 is TGTGCCAGCAGCCAAACTACCTCAGTCTATGGCTACACCTTC.

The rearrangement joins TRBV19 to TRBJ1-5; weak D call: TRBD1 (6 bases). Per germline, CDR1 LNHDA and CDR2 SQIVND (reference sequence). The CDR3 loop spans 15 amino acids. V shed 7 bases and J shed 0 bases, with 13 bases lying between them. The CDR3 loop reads CASNRDLNSNQPQHF. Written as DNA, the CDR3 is TGTGCCAGTAACAGGGACCTGAATAGCAATCAGCCCCAGCATTTT.

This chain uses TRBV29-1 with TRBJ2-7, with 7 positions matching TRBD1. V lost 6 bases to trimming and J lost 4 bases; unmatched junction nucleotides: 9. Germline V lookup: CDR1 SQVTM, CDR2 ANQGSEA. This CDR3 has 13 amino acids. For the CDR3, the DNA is TGCAGCGTCCGAGGGCAGGGGGATTACGAGCAGTACTTC. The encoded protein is CSVRGQGDYEQYF.

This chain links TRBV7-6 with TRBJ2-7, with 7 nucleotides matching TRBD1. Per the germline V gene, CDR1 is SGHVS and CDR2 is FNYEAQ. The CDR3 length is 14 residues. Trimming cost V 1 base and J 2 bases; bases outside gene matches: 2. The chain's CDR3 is CASSLGTGAYEQYF. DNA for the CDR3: TGTGCCAGCAGCTTAGGGACAGGAGCCTACGAGCAGTACTTC. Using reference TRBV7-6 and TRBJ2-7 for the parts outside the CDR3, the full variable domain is GAGVSQSPRYKVTKRGQDVALRCDPISGHVSLYWYRQALGQGPEFLTYFNYEAQQDKSGLPNDRFSAERPEGSISTLTIQRTEQRDSAMYRCASSLGTGAYEQYFGPGTRLTVT.

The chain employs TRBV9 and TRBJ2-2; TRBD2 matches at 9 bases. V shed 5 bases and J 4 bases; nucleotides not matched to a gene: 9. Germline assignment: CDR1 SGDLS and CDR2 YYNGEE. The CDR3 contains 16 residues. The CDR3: CASRAYGGGATGELFF. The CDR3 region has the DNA TGTGCCAGCAGAGCCTATGGCGGGGGGGCCACCGGGGAGCTGTTTTTT.

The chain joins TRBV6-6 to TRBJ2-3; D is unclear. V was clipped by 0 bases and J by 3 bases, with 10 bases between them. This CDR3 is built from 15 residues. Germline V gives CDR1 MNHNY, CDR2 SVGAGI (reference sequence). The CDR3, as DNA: TGTGCCAGCAGTTACTCCCGGTCCCTGACAGATACGCAGTATTTT. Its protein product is CASSYSRSLTDTQYF.

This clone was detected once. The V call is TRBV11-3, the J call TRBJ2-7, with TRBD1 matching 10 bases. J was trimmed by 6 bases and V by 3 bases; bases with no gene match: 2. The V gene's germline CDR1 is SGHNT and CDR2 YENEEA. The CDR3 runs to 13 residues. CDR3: CASSLGDRGEQYF. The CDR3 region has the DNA TGTGCCAGCAGCTTGGGGGACAGGGGCGAGCAGTACTTC.

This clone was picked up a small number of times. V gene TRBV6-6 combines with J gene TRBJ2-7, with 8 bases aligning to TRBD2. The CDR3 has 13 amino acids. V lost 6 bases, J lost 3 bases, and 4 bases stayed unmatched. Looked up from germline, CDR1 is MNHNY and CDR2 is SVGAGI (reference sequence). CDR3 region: CASRGRGDYEQYF. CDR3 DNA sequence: TGTGCCAGCAGGGGGCGGGGGGACTACGAGCAGTACTTC.

The CDR3 coding sequence is TGCGCCAGCAGTCACCCAACCCGGACAGTAACGAGCACAGATACGCAGTATTTT. Translation gives CASSHPTRTVTSTDTQYF. V usage is TRBV23-1 and J usage is TRBJ2-3; D possibly corresponds to TRBD1 (6 bases). TRBV23-1 is an ORF, and what it does is uncertain. This CDR3 contains 18 residues. V lost 3 bases and J 0 bases, leaving 19 bases between the germline ends.